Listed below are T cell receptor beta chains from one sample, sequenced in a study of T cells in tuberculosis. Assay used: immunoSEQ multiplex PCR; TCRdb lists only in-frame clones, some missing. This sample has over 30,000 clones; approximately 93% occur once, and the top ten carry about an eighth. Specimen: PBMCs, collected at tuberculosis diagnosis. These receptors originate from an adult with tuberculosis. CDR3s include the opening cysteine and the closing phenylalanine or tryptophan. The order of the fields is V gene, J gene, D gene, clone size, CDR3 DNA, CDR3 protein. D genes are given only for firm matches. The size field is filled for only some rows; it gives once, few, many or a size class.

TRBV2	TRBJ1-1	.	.	TGTGCCAGCAGTGAAGGCAGGGGCCAGCACACTGAAGCTTTCTTT	CASSEGRGQHTEAFF
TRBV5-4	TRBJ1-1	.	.	TGTGCCAGCAGCGGGAGGAACACTGAAGCTTTCTTT	CASSGRNTEAFF
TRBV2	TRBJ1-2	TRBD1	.	TGTGCCAGCAGACCGGGACAGACAGTGGGCTACACCTTC	CASRPGQTVGYTF
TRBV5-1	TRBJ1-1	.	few	TGCGCCAGCAGCCGGGACCCAGGGGCCGAACGAGGTAGGGCTTTCTTT	CASSRDPGAERGRAFF
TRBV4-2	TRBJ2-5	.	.	TGTGCCAGCAGCCGGCCTTTAGAGACCCAGTACTTC	CASSRPLETQYF
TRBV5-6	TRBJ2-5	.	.	TGTGCCAGCAGCTGGAGGGACGGGGCGGCAGAGACCCAGTACTTC	CASSWRDGAAETQYF
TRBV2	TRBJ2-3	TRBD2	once	TGTGCCAGCAGTGAAATGACTAGCGGGATCCTGGGCCAAGATACGCAGTATTTT	CASSEMTSGILGQDTQYF
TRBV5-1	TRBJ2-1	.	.	TGCGCCAGCAGCCCGACTGGCCTTGGGGAGCAGTTCTTC	CASSPTGLGEQFF
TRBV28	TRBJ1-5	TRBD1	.	TGTGCCAGCAGTTTCCGCCCGGGACAGGGCAATCAGCCCCAGCATTTT	CASSFRPGQGNQPQHF
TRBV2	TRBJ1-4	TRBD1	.	TGTGCCACCCGCAGATCCCTCAGGGGGCTTAATAATGAAAAACTGTTTTTT	CATRRSLRGLNNEKLFF
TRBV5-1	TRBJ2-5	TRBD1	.	TGCGCCAGCAGCTTGGGAGGGGGCGGAGAGACCCAGTACTTC	CASSLGGGGETQYF
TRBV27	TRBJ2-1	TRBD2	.	TGTGCCAGCAGTTCATCATCCGGGACTAGCGGCAATGAGCAGTTCTTC	CASSSSSGTSGNEQFF
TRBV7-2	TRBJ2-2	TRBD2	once	TGTGCCAGCAGCCCATGGACTAGCGGTGTCGCCGGGGAGCTGTTTTTT	CASSPWTSGVAGELFF
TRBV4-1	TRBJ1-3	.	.	TGCGCCAGCAGCCAAGGACCTGGCGGGTCCGGCACCATATATTTT	CASSQGPGGSGTIYF
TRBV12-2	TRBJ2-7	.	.	TGTGCAAGTCGCTTAGTCGACGAAAATGAGGGGGACTACGAGCAGTACTTC	CASRLVDENEGDYEQYF
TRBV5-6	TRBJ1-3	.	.	TGTGCCAGCAGCCCACGGGTGCCCTCTGGAAACACCATATATTTT	CASSPRVPSGNTIYF
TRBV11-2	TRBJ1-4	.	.	TGTGCCAGCAGCTTAGATCGGGTCCCAGTGGGTGAAAAACTGTTTTTT	CASSLDRVPVGEKLFF
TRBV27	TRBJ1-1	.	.	TGTGCCAGCAGTTTTGGACTGCTGGGGGACATGAACACTGAAGCTTTCTTT	CASSFGLLGDMNTEAFF
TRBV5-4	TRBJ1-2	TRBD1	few	TGTGCCAGCCCCCCTCCTCGGACAGGGCACGTCTATGGCTACACCTTC	CASPPPRTGHVYGYTF
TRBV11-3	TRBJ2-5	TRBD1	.	TGTGCCAGCAGCTTATCCGGGACAGGGGGCGGGGAGACCCAGTACTTC	CASSLSGTGGGETQYF
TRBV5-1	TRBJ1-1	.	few	TGCGCCAGCAAACCCTCAGAGAACACTGAAGCTTTCTTT	CASKPSENTEAFF
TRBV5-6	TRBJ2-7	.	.	TGTGCCAGCAGCTTGGTTGGCAACTCCTACGAGCAGTACTTC	CASSLVGNSYEQYF
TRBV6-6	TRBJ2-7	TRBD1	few	TGTGCCAGCAGAGAGGGACAGGGCTTAGGCGAGCAGTACTTC	CASREGQGLGEQYF
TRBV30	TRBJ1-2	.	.	TGTGCCTGGAGTGTCGGCAGGCTCTATGGCTACACCTTC	CAWSVGRLYGYTF
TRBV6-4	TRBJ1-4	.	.	TGTGCCAGCAGCGACTCGGGAGGAAAACTGTTTTTT	CASSDSGGKLFF
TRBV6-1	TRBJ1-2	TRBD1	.	TGTGCCAGCAGTGTGACAGGGGCTAACTATGGCTACACCTTC	CASSVTGANYGYTF
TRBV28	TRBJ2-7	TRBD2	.	TGTGCCAGCAGTTTATGGACTAGCGGAGATAGCTACGAGCAGTACTTC	CASSLWTSGDSYEQYF
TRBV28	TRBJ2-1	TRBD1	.	TGTGCCAGCAGCTCCCGGGACAGGGGAAGGCATGAGCAGTTCTTC	CASSSRDRGRHEQFF
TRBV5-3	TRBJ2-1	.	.	TGTGCCAGAAGCTTGAGGTTCAGGGTGGGGGGCTACAATGAGCAGTTCTTC	CARSLRFRVGGYNEQFF
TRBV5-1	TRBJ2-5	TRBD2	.	TGCGCCAGCAGCTCGACTAGCGGGGTAAAAGAGACCCAGTACTTC	CASSSTSGVKETQYF
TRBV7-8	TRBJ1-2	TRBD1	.	TGTGCCAGCACGACAGGGCCTAACTATGGCTACACCTTC	CASTTGPNYGYTF
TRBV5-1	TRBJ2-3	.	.	TGCGCCAGCCACAACGCCCAGCGGAGCACAGATACGCAGTATTTT	CASHNAQRSTDTQYF
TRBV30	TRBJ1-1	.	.	TGTGCCTGGAGGACCCCCCTGGTGCGGGTCTCTAACACTGAAGCTTTCTTT	CAWRTPLVRVSNTEAFF
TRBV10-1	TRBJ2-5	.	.	TGCGCCAGCAGTGGAGGGTTCGAGACCCAGTACTTC	CASSGGFETQYF